These T cell receptor beta chains were read from a single sample in a study of OX40 agonist ivuxolimab in advanced cancers. Here immunoSEQ multiplex PCR was the method, and the copy in TCRdb shows in-frame clones only, minus some. This sample has about 94,000 clones, with around 90% found just once. Source: CD4+ or CD8+ T cells sorted from blood, taken in a trial of the OX40 agonist ivuxolimab. These TCRs come from an adult with an advanced solid tumor such as melanoma, head and neck, liver or kidney cancer. Both conserved end residues are trimmed from each CDR3. Each record gives: J gene, V gene, CDR3 protein.

>TRBJ2-7|TRBV19
ASSNILRPPGQGTYEQY
>TRBJ2-7|TRBV7-9
ASSPSGTTYEQY
>TRBJ2-7|TRBV28
ASSVTGVGTYEQY
>TRBJ2-7|TRBV2
ASSELVTGGEQY
>TRBJ2-3|TRBV5-6
ASSLQGADTQY
>TRBJ2-2|TRBV29-1
SVGSGGAARELF
>TRBJ2-1|TRBV18
ASSRGPSSGDNNEQF
>TRBJ1-5|TRBV18
ASSTEGAIQPQH
>TRBJ1-6|TRBV19
ASSMRGLEGNSPLH
>TRBJ1-4|TRBV2
ASSRTPTGGREKLF